This passage covers 13 T cell receptor beta chains from one sample sequenced in a study of blood T cell repertoires in COVID-19 (dated by TCRdb to 2019 to 2021). Libraries came from the immunoSEQ multiplex PCR assay. TCRdb's version of the immuneACCESS table is confined to in-frame rearrangements and falls short of the full clone set. An unresolved V gene accounts for under half of the shortfall where checked; the remainder is of unknown origin. A total of 150,000 to 200,000 clones appear in this sample, roughly four fifths of them only once. Around 10% of the sample lies in the top ten. Sequences were obtained from peripheral blood. These receptors originate from a man in his 60s with active or convalescent COVID-19.

The chain joins TRBV6-6 to TRBJ1-2; 9 bases match TRBD1. This CDR3 region has 14 residues. From germline, CDR1 is MNHNY and CDR2 SVGAGI (reference sequence). The trim removed 4 bases at V and 8 bases at J, leaving 8 bases unmatched. CDR3 coding DNA: TGTGCCAGCAGTTCCACAGGGGGCGGTTACGGCTACACCTTC. It codes for CASSSTGGGYGYTF.

The rearrangement joins TRBV19 to TRBJ1-2, with 7 bases aligning to TRBD1. CDR1 LNHDA and CDR2 SQIVND come from the germline V gene (reference sequence). The CDR3 spans 17 residues. V lost 7 bases and J lost 1; bases outside the gene matches: 15. The CDR3 here is CASTYWAGGPRNYGYTF. The CDR3 nucleotides read TGTGCCAGTACCTACTGGGCAGGGGGGCCCCGTAACTATGGCTACACCTTC.

This clone has ten or more counts. This chain uses TRBV4-2 with TRBJ1-3; D is ambiguous. The CDR3 loop spans 18 amino acids. CDR1 LGHNA and CDR2 YNFKEQ come from the germline V gene. V dropped 4 bases and J dropped 0 bases, with 19 bases sitting between them. CDR3 in amino acids: CASSRVQAEGSSGNTIYF. The DNA of the CDR3 is TGTGCCAGCAGCCGCGTCCAAGCCGAGGGCAGCTCTGGAAACACCATATATTTT.

The chain carries TRBV27 and TRBJ2-7; 8 nucleotides align to TRBD1. CDR3 length: 15 residues. Germline V gene lookup returns CDR1 MNHEY and CDR2 SMNVEV (reference sequence). V was pared by 5 bases and J by 4 bases, with 10 bases of the junction left unmatched. The CDR3 region is CASSPLDREGYEQYF. CDR3 nucleotide sequence: TGTGCCAGCAGTCCACTGGACAGGGAAGGTTACGAGCAGTACTTC.

For the CDR3, the DNA is TGTGCCAGCACCCCCGGGGGGCGAGGGTTCTACGAGCAGTACTTC. Translation: CASTPGGRGFYEQYF. The V and J genes are TRBV5-6 and TRBJ2-7; D is perhaps TRBD2 (7 bases). Germline V gene lookup returns CDR1 SGHDT and CDR2 YYEEEE. The CDR3 has 15 amino acids. Trimming stripped 6 bases from V and 3 bases from J, with 19 bases between.

This chain links TRBV12-3 or TRBV12-4 with TRBJ1-2, with TRBD1 as a possible D gene (6 bases). V was clipped by 5 bases and J by 8 bases, with 15 bases between them. CDR3 length: 13 residues. The CDR3 reads CASSVGGTVGYTF. In DNA form, the CDR3 reads TGTGCCAGCAGTGTAGGGGGGACTGTAGGCTACACCTTC.

The chain links TRBV21-1 to TRBJ2-5; whether TRBD2, the table's D call, matches the DNA was not checked. TRBV21-1 corresponds to a pseudogene. This CDR3 region has 14 residues. The CDR3 DNA sequence: TGTGCCAGCAGCAAGTGGTCGGCGGCAGAGACCCAGTACTTC. Translation: CASSKWSAAETQYF.

The gene calls are TRBV5-1 and TRBJ1-1; 7 positions agree with TRBD1. From germline, CDR1 is SGHRS and CDR2 YFSETQ. The J segment lost 10 bases and the V segment lost 4 bases, leaving 7 bases of the junction unmatched. This CDR3 comprises 12 residues. This CDR3 is CASSPGTARAFF. CDR3 sequence (DNA): TGCGCCAGCAGCCCAGGGACAGCGAGAGCTTTCTTT.

The V call is TRBV18, the J call TRBJ1-5, with a tentative D call TRBD1 (5 bases). This CDR3 comprises 15 residues. With 8 bases removed from V and 4 bases from J, the gap between germline ends came to 18 bases. CDR1 KGHSH and CDR2 LQKENI come from the germline V gene. The CDR3 DNA sequence: TGTGCCAGCAGACGGGACTCCAGCACGAATCAGCCCCAGCATTTT. This gives the protein CASRRDSSTNQPQHF.

This clone was picked up one time. The chain links TRBV2 to TRBJ1-1; D is ambiguous. V was shortened by 0 bases and J by 2 bases, with 4 bases between the two germline ends. CDR3 size: 13 residues. Germline values: CDR1 SNHLY, CDR2 FYNNEI. The CDR3 is CASSEARNTEAFF. CDR3 bases: TGTGCCAGCAGTGAAGCGCGAAACACTGAAGCTTTCTTT. The full variable domain, completed using reference TRBV2 and TRBJ1-1, is EPEVTQTPSHQVTQMGQEVILRCVPISNHLYFYWYRQILGQKVEFLVSFYNNEISEKSEIFDDQFSVERPDGSNFTLKIRSTKLEDSAMYFCASSEARNTEAFFGQGTRLTVV.

V gene TRBV3-1 (or the pseudogene TRBV3-2) combines with J gene TRBJ2-3; D possibly corresponds to TRBD2 (7 bases). CDR1 and CDR2 (germline): LGHDT, YNNKEL (reference sequence). This CDR3 region has 15 residues. V shed 6 bases and J shed 3 bases, with 16 bases lying between them. CDR3 sequence: CASSPTGGKTDTQYF. CDR3 DNA: TGTGCCAGCAGTCCGACGGGGGGCAAAACAGATACGCAGTATTTT.

This chain uses TRBV4-1 with TRBJ2-5; D is possibly TRBD1 (5 bases). Trimming cost V 1 base and J 4 bases, with 13 bases left between them. Per the germline V gene, CDR1 is MGHRA and CDR2 is YSYEKL. The CDR3 is made up of 15 amino acids. The CDR3 region is CASSQGGRVGETQYF. In DNA form, the CDR3 reads TGCGCCAGCAGCCAAGGGGGCCGGGTTGGAGAGACCCAGTACTTC.

This chain connects TRBV19 to TRBJ2-5; 9 bases are shared with TRBD2. The CDR3 contains 13 residues. The ends lost 5 bases at V and 5 bases at J; junction bases unmatched: 3. The germline V gene has CDR1 LNHDA and CDR2 SQIVND (reference sequence). In DNA form, the CDR3 reads TGTGCCAGTAGTGCGGCGGGGGGGGAGACCCAGTACTTC. Its translation: CASSAAGGETQYF.